These T cell receptor beta chains were read from a single sample in a study of cytomegalovirus exposure and HLA in healthy donors. Measured with immunoSEQ multiplex PCR; TCRdb has only the in-frame clones, and not every one. The table has some 69,000 clones, more than 60% seen once; the top ten hold about 2.8%. Material: PBMCs. The receptors were sampled from a woman under 40 in good health and CMV-seronegative. Each CDR3 is given with its conserved first and last residue. A D gene is named only where the DNA matches it firmly. Some rows have no size entry. The others give once, few or many, or a class for an expanded clone.

v_gene	len	d_gene	abundance	j_gene	CDR3aa	CDR3nt
TRBV27	18	TRBD1	NA	TRBJ2-2	CASKKGQGVPSNTGELFF	TGTGCCAGCAAAAAGGGACAGGGGGTACCTTCGAACACCGGGGAGCTGTTTTTT
TRBV11-3	13	NA	NA	TRBJ2-1	CASSLADINEQFF	TGTGCCAGCAGCCTAGCAGATATCAATGAGCAGTTCTTC
TRBV7-9	15	NA	NA	TRBJ1-6	CASSPSGGYNSPLHF	TGTGCCAGCAGCCCCTCCGGGGGATATAATTCACCCCTCCACTTT
TRBV18	15	NA	few	TRBJ1-1	CASSPSFQGGTEAFF	TGTGCCAGCTCACCATCCTTTCAGGGTGGCACTGAAGCTTTCTTT
TRBV18	13	NA	NA	TRBJ1-2	CASSAGVGGGYTF	TGTGCCAGCTCGGCTGGGGTCGGAGGGGGCTACACCTTC
TRBV7-8	17	NA	NA	TRBJ1-1	CASSLGGVGGVNTEAFF	TGTGCCAGCAGCTTAGGGGGGGTAGGGGGGGTGAACACTGAAGCTTTCTTT
TRBV5-1	13	NA	NA	TRBJ2-7	CASSGGTAYEQYF	TGCGCCAGCAGCGGAGGGACAGCCTACGAGCAGTACTTC
TRBV12-5	15	TRBD1	once	TRBJ1-6	CASGLRTGGNSPLHF	TGTGCTAGTGGTTTGCGGACAGGGGGTAATTCACCCCTCCACTTT
TRBV19	12	TRBD2	NA	TRBJ2-1	CARLAGEYEQFF	TGTGCCAGACTAGCGGGAGAGTATGAGCAGTTCTTC
TRBV19	17	TRBD2	NA	TRBJ2-3	CASSRPPAGRGTDTQYF	TGTGCCAGTAGTAGGCCCCCAGCGGGACGTGGAACAGATACGCAGTATTTT
TRBV7-6	16	TRBD2	few	TRBJ2-7	CASSLSAGGGTYEQYF	TGTGCCAGCAGCTTATCAGCCGGGGGGGGGACCTACGAGCAGTACTTC
TRBV5-1	17	TRBD1	few	TRBJ1-2	CASRMMGQPKVNYGYTF	TGCGCCAGCAGGATGATGGGACAGCCCAAAGTTAACTATGGCTACACCTTC
TRBV5-4	13	NA	NA	TRBJ1-2	CASSSWANYGYTF	TGTGCCAGCAGCTCCTGGGCCAACTATGGCTACACCTTC
TRBV5-1	13	TRBD1	NA	TRBJ1-3	CASSLGTGDTIYF	TGCGCCAGCAGCTTAGGGACAGGGGACACCATATATTTT
TRBV1	18	NA	NA	TRBJ1-5	CTSSQDRGRFWRNQPQHF	TGCACCAGCAGCCAAGATAGGGGGCGCTTTTGGCGCAATCAGCCCCAGCATTTT
TRBV5-1	16	NA	NA	TRBJ2-5	CASSLVGEPSVETQYF	TGCGCCAGCAGCTTGGTTGGCGAACCCAGCGTGGAGACCCAGTACTTC
TRBV11-3	15	NA	NA	TRBJ2-1	CASSAREKLYNEQFF	TGTGCCAGCAGCGCTCGGGAGAAACTCTACAATGAGCAGTTCTTC
TRBV6-6	13	NA	NA	TRBJ1-2	CASTDGQGYGYTF	TGTGCCAGCACCGACGGGCAGGGCTATGGCTACACCTTC
TRBV30	17	TRBD1	NA	TRBJ1-4	CAWLPGTVGVHNEKLFF	TGTGCCTGGCTGCCCGGGACAGTTGGAGTGCATAATGAAAAACTGTTTTTT
TRBV7-2	17	NA	NA	TRBJ1-4	CASSLTDRPATNEKLFF	TGTGCCAGCAGCTTAACCGACAGGCCTGCAACTAATGAAAAACTGTTTTTT
TRBV2	14	NA	NA	TRBJ1-5	CASLGRGGNQPQHF	TGTGCCAGCTTGGGTAGAGGTGGGAATCAGCCCCAGCATTTT
TRBV18	15	NA	few	TRBJ1-4	CASSPGSATNEKLFF	TGTGCCAGCTCACCTGGTAGTGCAACTAATGAAAAACTGTTTTTT
TRBV6-5	14	NA	NA	TRBJ1-4	CASSSLGFNEKLFF	TGTGCCAGCAGTTCTCTTGGCTTTAATGAAAAACTGTTTTTT
TRBV11-2	16	TRBD1	NA	TRBJ1-1	CASSLAGTEVNTEAFF	TGTGCCAGCAGCTTAGCAGGGACAGAAGTGAACACTGAAGCTTTCTTT
TRBV4-3	16	TRBD1	NA	TRBJ1-2	CASSHDRTGLSYGYTF	TGCGCCAGCAGCCACGACAGGACAGGGTTAAGCTATGGCTACACCTTC
TRBV6-6	11	NA	NA	TRBJ2-3	CASRALDTQYF	TGTGCCAGCAGAGCTCTAGATACGCAGTATTTT
TRBV19	15	TRBD1	NA	TRBJ1-5	CASSMEGQGNQPQHF	TGTGCCAGTAGTATGGAAGGACAGGGCAATCAGCCCCAGCATTTT
TRBV30	11	NA	few	TRBJ2-7	CAWSLGGEQYF	TGTGCCTGGAGTTTAGGGGGCGAGCAGTACTTC
TRBV6-6	12	NA	few	TRBJ2-3	CASSTSSDTQYF	TGTGCCAGCAGTACTTCTTCAGATACGCAGTATTTT
TRBV9	14	NA	few	TRBJ1-2	CASSVDGLNYGYTF	TGTGCCAGCAGCGTAGACGGTTTAAACTATGGCTACACCTTC
TRBV4-3	15	NA	NA	TRBJ2-3	CASSQRGVSTDTQYF	TGCGCCAGCAGCCAACGCGGGGTTAGCACAGATACGCAGTATTTT
TRBV11-3	12	NA	once	TRBJ1-2	CASSLGYEGYTF	TGTGCCAGCAGCTTAGGGTATGAGGGCTACACCTTC
TRBV19	14	NA	NA	TRBJ1-5	CASSIRWENQPQHF	TGTGCCAGTAGTATCAGGTGGGAGAATCAGCCCCAGCATTTT
TRBV30	14	TRBD1	once	TRBJ1-2	CAWSEKRQGDGYTF	TGTGCCTGGAGTGAGAAGAGACAGGGGGATGGCTACACCTTC
TRBV7-2	15	NA	NA	TRBJ2-6	CASSQRPSGANVLTF	TGTGCCAGCAGCCAGCGACCTTCTGGGGCCAACGTCCTGACTTTC
TRBV10-3	13	NA	NA	TRBJ2-1	CAISGPLLNEQFF	TGTGCCATCAGTGGCCCCCTACTCAATGAGCAGTTCTTC
TRBV13	14	TRBD1	NA	TRBJ2-7	CASSLGQGFYEQYF	TGTGCCAGCAGCTTGGGACAGGGTTTCTACGAGCAGTACTTC
TRBV2	15	NA	once	TRBJ2-7	CASRADRLSSYEQYF	TGTGCCAGCAGAGCCGACAGGTTAAGCTCCTACGAGCAGTACTTC
TRBV4-1	13	TRBD2	NA	TRBJ2-7	CASSLPGGYEQYF	TGCGCCAGCAGCCTCCCGGGAGGGTACGAGCAGTACTTC
TRBV2	14	TRBD1	NA	TRBJ1-1	CASSGGQGLSEAFF	TGTGCCAGCAGTGGTGGACAGGGGCTAAGTGAAGCTTTCTTT
TRBV19	15	TRBD2	NA	TRBJ2-2	CASSIMAGGTGELFF	TGTGCCAGTAGTATTATGGCGGGAGGCACCGGGGAGCTGTTTTTT
TRBV2	14	NA	NA	TRBJ1-1	CASSERRQNTEAFF	TGTGCCAGCAGTGAACGACGACAGAACACTGAAGCTTTCTTT
TRBV7-2	15	TRBD1	NA	TRBJ1-5	CASSPGQGRRQPQHF	TGTGCCAGCAGCCCCGGACAGGGGAGGCGTCAGCCCCAGCATTTT
TRBV7-9	14	NA	once	TRBJ2-1	CASSPGLVLREQFF	TGTGCCAGCAGCCCGGGACTTGTTTTACGCGAGCAGTTCTTC
TRBV7-2	15	NA	NA	TRBJ1-1	CASSLVLQGNTEAFF	TGTGCCAGCAGCTTAGTACTCCAGGGGAACACTGAAGCTTTCTTT
TRBV5-5	15	NA	NA	TRBJ2-4	CASSLGGQVLNIQYF	TGTGCCAGCAGCTTGGGGGGGCAGGTTCTAAACATTCAGTACTTC
TRBV5-1	15	TRBD1	NA	TRBJ2-1	CASSLAGGADNEQFF	TGCGCCAGCAGCTTGGCAGGGGGCGCTGACAATGAGCAGTTCTTC
TRBV4-1	18	TRBD1	NA	TRBJ1-1	CASSQDPPGGWMNTEAFF	TGCGCCAGCAGCCAAGACCCGCCAGGGGGCTGGATGAACACTGAAGCTTTCTTT
TRBV5-1	13	NA	few	TRBJ1-1	CASSLGAGAEAFF	TGCGCCAGCAGCTTGGGGGCAGGTGCTGAAGCTTTCTTT
TRBV5-6	13	TRBD1	NA	TRBJ1-2	CASSPGGDYGYTF	TGTGCCAGCAGCCCAGGGGGAGATTATGGCTACACCTTC